This T cell receptor (beta chain) emerged from a study of regulatory T cells in long-lasting Graves disease. Germline-derived CDR1 and CDR2 are SGDLS and YYNGEE. The CDR3 spans 14 residues. Trimming pared 6 bases from V and 2 bases from J, leaving 13 bases between. Assembly of TCR beta libraries relied on iRepertoire HTBI primers together with Arm-PCR of CDR3 regions. One entry per CDR3 protein results from TCRdb running MiXCR on the multiplex PCR reads. The sample lists 360,000 or so distinct CDR3 sequences, 10% to 15% occurring once. Regarding time point: newly diagnosed GD, antithyroid drugs for less than 3 months. With RNA extracted from PBMCs as input, the TCR library was made. Patients of an endocrinology department in Xi'an, China, were included. Separately, the same data were catalogued under a study of T cells in Graves' hyperthyroidism and ophthalmopathy. That report notes: Diagnosis rested on symptoms, serum thyroxine and TRAb, thyroid ultrasound, and orbital computed tomography. Clonotypes that were expanded in thyroid above 0.001 mostly appeared in blood too. Progression to ophthalmopathy was predicted a median of about six months early.

V usage is TRBV9 and J usage is TRBJ2-3, with a weak D call TRBD2 (6 bases). This sample comprised peripheral blood mononuclear cells (PBMCs), obtained at new diagnosis, from a patient treated with antithyroid drugs. This clonotype originated in a woman aged 18-29 years with Graves disease. The CDR3 DNA reads as TGTGCCAGCAATCGGGGGAGCCTCACAGATACGCAGTATTTT. Encoded protein: CASNRGSLTDTQYF.